These 22 T cell receptor beta chains came from one sample sequenced in a study of T cells in Graves' hyperthyroidism and ophthalmopathy. TCR beta CDR3 sequences were amplified from RNA transcripts. During a first-round RT-PCR of the TCR CDR3, the HTBI primer set was used. TCRdb fed the multiplex PCR reads into MiXCR, producing one record per CDR3 protein. The sample carries 530,000 or so distinct CDR3 sequences, over 15% recorded once. Sequencing was carried out using blood. The receptors were gathered from a woman under 30 with Graves' ophthalmopathy.

V gene TRBV27 combines with J gene TRBJ2-1; 12 bases are shared with TRBD2. V shed 5 bases, J shed 4 bases, and the junction held 18 bases outside the gene matches. CDR3 size: 20 residues. The germline CDR1 and CDR2 sequences are MNHEY and SMNVEV (reference sequence). As DNA, the CDR3 is TGTGCCAGCAGTGCACCAGGGGGCGAGGGGACTAGCGGGCCTTACAATGAGCAGTTCTTC. Translating gives CASSAPGGEGTSGPYNEQFF.

J is TRBJ2-3 and V is TRBV24-1, with 7 bases matching TRBD2. The CDR3 runs 17 residues. Germline values: CDR1 KGHDR, CDR2 SFDVKD. J gave up 0 bases and V 1 base, and 6 bases lay outside the gene matches. The CDR3 sequence: CATSDLLAYASTDTQYF. In DNA, the CDR3 is TGTGCCACCAGTGATTTACTAGCGTACGCTAGCACAGATACGCAGTATTTT.

This clonotype occurred many times. The chain has TRBV9 and TRBJ1-1; D unresolved. The germline gives CDR1 SGDLS, CDR2 YYNGEE. The CDR3 contains 13 residues. V was shortened by 3 bases and J by 4 bases, with 10 bases between the two germline ends. CDR3 residues: CASSDKWGTEAFF. CDR3 DNA sequence: TGTGCCAGCAGCGACAAGTGGGGCACTGAAGCTTTCTTT.

The gene calls are TRBV5-1 and TRBJ1-1; no definite D call. The CDR3 loop spans 16 amino acids. Germline loops: CDR1 SGHRS, CDR2 YFSETQ. V was cut by 0 bases and J by 0 bases, with 12 bases left in between. The CDR3 spells CASSLGVTAVNTEAFF. The CDR3 bases are TGCGCCAGCAGCTTGGGGGTGACGGCAGTGAACACTGAAGCTTTCTTT.

This clonotype was observed at least ten times. The rearrangement joins TRBV2 to TRBJ2-3; 8 nucleotides line up with TRBD2. The V gene's germline CDR1 is SNHLY and CDR2 FYNNEI. The CDR3 length is 14 residues. V lost 6 bases to trimming and J lost 3 bases; unmatched junction nucleotides: 5. The CDR3 nucleotides read TGTGCCAGCAGGGAGGGACTAGAAACAGATACGCAGTATTTT. It specifies CASREGLETDTQYF.

This clonotype was picked up a small number of times. The chain couples TRBV29-1 to TRBJ1-1; 7 nucleotides match TRBD1. The ends lost 2 bases at V and 1 base at J; junction bases unmatched: 4. There are 14 residues in the CDR3. The germline CDR1 and CDR2 sequences are SQVTM and ANQGSEA. The CDR3 bases are TGCAGCGTTGAACGTCCAGGGGGGAACACTGAAGCTTTCTTT. Translation gives CSVERPGGNTEAFF.

This clonotype came up a few times. The rearrangement links TRBV20-1 to TRBJ1-6, with a possible D match to TRBD1 (6 bases). Germline V gene sequence: CDR1 DFQATT, CDR2 SNEGSKA (reference sequence). This CDR3 is 15 amino acids long. V was shortened by 2 bases and J by 6 bases, with 14 bases between the two germline ends. The CDR3 is CSARPLGTSNSPLHF. As DNA, the CDR3 is TGCAGTGCTAGACCTTTGGGGACATCTAATTCACCCCTCCACTTT.

The chain employs TRBV12-5 and TRBJ1-1; D may be TRBD1 (5 bases). Trimming left V 0 bases short and J 5 bases short, with 22 bases between. Germline V gene sequence: CDR1 LGHNT, CDR2 FRNRAP. This CDR3 spans 18 amino acids. CDR3 sequence: CASGLVQGGVNGKTEAFF. CDR3 in DNA: TGTGCTAGTGGTTTGGTACAAGGAGGGGTTAATGGTAAAACTGAAGCTTTCTTT.

This clonotype came up many times. V gene TRBV7-2 combines with J gene TRBJ1-2; unclear D gene. This CDR3 region has 14 residues. The germline CDR1 and CDR2 sequences are SGHTA and FQGNSA. V was pared by 4 bases and J by 5 bases, with 14 bases between. CDR3 DNA: TGTGCCAGCAGCTCAGAGTTAGAAGGGTATGGCTACACCTTC. Its protein is CASSSELEGYGYTF. The variable domain in full, with the rest retrieved from reference TRBV7-2 and TRBJ1-2, is GAGVSQSPSNKVTEKGKDVELRCDPISGHTALYWYRQSLGQGLEFLIYFQGNSAPDKSGLPSDRFSAERTGGSVSTLTIQRTQQEDSAVYLCASSSELEGYGYTFGSGTRLTVV.

This clonotype was picked up many times. CDR3 nucleotides: TGTGCCAGCACGGGACGGATCTACGAGCAGTACTTC. It encodes CASTGRIYEQYF. The chain carries TRBV28 and TRBJ2-7; D may correspond to TRBD1 or TRBD2 (5 bases each). Germline loops: CDR1 MDHEN, CDR2 SYDVKM. Trimming took off 7 bases at V and 3 bases at J, with 10 bases between the two ends. The CDR3 is made up of 12 amino acids.

The DNA of the CDR3 is TGTGCCAGCAGTTACAGAGGGGTCAATCAGCCCCAGCATTTT. It codes for CASSYRGVNQPQHF. This chain joins TRBV6-2 or TRBV6-3 and TRBJ1-5; D is perhaps TRBD1 (5 bases). Germline V gene lookup returns CDR1 MNHEY and CDR2 SVGEGT. V lost 2 bases to trimming and J lost 3 bases, with 8 bases between them. This CDR3 has 14 residues.

The sample holds many counts of this clonotype. The J gene is TRBJ1-2, the V gene TRBV5-1; D gene uncertain. The CDR3 loop spans 15 amino acids. The germline V gene encodes CDR1 SGHRS and CDR2 YFSETQ. V lost 1 base, J lost 0 bases, and 10 bases lay in between. This CDR3 is CASSLWPGTNYGYTF. CDR3 DNA: TGCGCCAGCAGCTTGTGGCCAGGTACTAACTATGGCTACACCTTC.

This clonotype has more than one count but fewer than ten. The V call is TRBV3-1, the J call TRBJ2-1, with 9 bases matching TRBD2. CDR1 LGHDT and CDR2 YNNKEL come from the germline V gene (reference sequence). The CDR3 is 17 residues long. With 0 bases clipped from V and 6 bases from J, the junction kept 9 bases outside the gene matches. The CDR3 loop is CASSQDNAGGPGNEQFF. CDR3 nucleotides: TGTGCCAGCAGCCAAGATAACGCGGGAGGGCCGGGCAATGAGCAGTTCTTC.

In this sample, this clonotype turned up many times. The chain couples TRBV28 to TRBJ2-5; 9 bases agree with TRBD2. The CDR3 length is 16 residues. V dropped 2 bases and J dropped 5; count of bases not matched to a gene: 9. Germline-derived CDR1 and CDR2 are MDHEN and SYDVKM. The CDR3 loop is CASSLAGGPPVETQYF. In nucleotides, the CDR3 is TGTGCCAGCAGTTTAGCGGGGGGGCCTCCCGTCGAGACCCAGTACTTC. Variable domain in full (rest from reference TRBV28 and TRBJ2-5): DVKVTQSSRYLVKRTGEKVFLECVQDMDHENMFWYRQDPGLGLRLIYFSYDVKMKEKGDIPEGYSVSREKKERFSLILESASTNQTSMYLCASSLAGGPPVETQYFGPGTRLLVL.

This clonotype has only a few counts. The chain employs TRBV9 and TRBJ2-5, with D maybe TRBD1 (5 bases). The CDR3 extends over 14 amino acids. Germline CDR1 is SGDLS and CDR2 is YYNGEE. V lost 0 bases, J lost 7 bases, and 13 bases lay in between. The CDR3 DNA reads as TGTGCCAGCAGCGTAGACGGACAATTGGGGACCCAGTACTTC. This encodes CASSVDGQLGTQYF. Supplemented by reference TRBV9 and TRBJ2-5, the full variable domain reads DSGVTQTPKHLITATGQRVTLRCSPRSGDLSVYWYQQSLDQGLQFLIQYYNGEERAKGNILERFSAQQFPDLHSELNLSSLELGDSALYFCASSVDGQLGTQYFGPGTRLLVL.

Many counts were recorded for this clonotype. The chain uses TRBV4-1 and TRBJ1-1; D remains unclear. The CDR3 runs to 13 residues. Trimming took 1 base from V and 9 from J, leaving 12 bases between them. Germline values: CDR1 MGHRA, CDR2 YSYEKL. In nucleotides, the CDR3 is TGCGCCAGCAGCCAAGTAGGCGCCAGAAAAGCTTTCTTT. Its protein product is CASSQVGARKAFF.

The V gene is TRBV6-1, the J gene TRBJ2-1, with TRBD2 identical over 15 bases. The germline V gene encodes CDR1 MNHNS and CDR2 SASEGT. CDR3 size: 17 residues. The V segment lost 5 bases and the J segment 9 bases; nucleotides outside the gene matches: 11. The CDR3 DNA reads as TGTGCCAGCAGTCCGAGGACTAGCGGGAGGGCCAACGCTGAGCAGTTCTTC. Translation gives CASSPRTSGRANAEQFF.

At least ten counts were recorded for this clonotype. The chain has TRBV27 and TRBJ1-2; D perhaps matches TRBD1 (5 bases). The V gene lost 5 bases and the J gene lost 7 bases, with 23 bases spanning the gap. CDR1 and CDR2 from the germline V gene are MNHEY and SMNVEV (reference sequence). The CDR3 length is 16 residues. The chain's CDR3 is CASSPRDGGVVGGYTF. The CDR3 DNA sequence: TGTGCCAGCAGTCCGCGTGATGGGGGGGTGGTAGGTGGCTACACCTTC.

This clonotype was counted many times. This chain connects TRBV6-2 or TRBV6-3 to TRBJ1-2; D not resolved. Trimming stripped 11 bases from V and 1 base from J, with 17 bases between. The CDR3 length is 14 residues. Germline-derived CDR1 and CDR2 are MNHEY and SVGEGT. The CDR3 nucleotides are TGTGCCGCGAAGCGGAACGGCCTTAACTATGGCTACACCTTC. Translated: CAAKRNGLNYGYTF.

This clonotype was recorded a few times. This chain connects TRBV5-1 to TRBJ2-1; 8 bases align to TRBD2. J was trimmed by 0 bases and V by 4 bases; bases with no gene match: 12. The germline V gene has CDR1 SGHRS and CDR2 YFSETQ. CDR3 size: 18 residues. Here the CDR3 reads CASSPSRGSGISYNEQFF. CDR3 in DNA: TGCGCCAGCAGCCCTTCCCGTGGTAGCGGGATCTCCTACAATGAGCAGTTCTTC.

This clonotype has at least ten counts. The chain recombines TRBV11-2 with TRBJ1-1; 9 bases are a match to TRBD1. Per the germline V gene, CDR1 is SGHAT and CDR2 is FQNNGV. This CDR3 comprises 15 residues. After removal of 5 bases from V and 7 bases from J, the junction contained 11 bases not matched to a gene. The CDR3 DNA sequence: TGTGCCAGCAGCCCCGGGACAGGGTTGGGTCATGAAGCTTTCTTT. Encoded protein: CASSPGTGLGHEAFF.

This sequence joins TRBV19 and TRBJ1-1; D gene unclear. CDR1 and CDR2 from the germline V gene are LNHDA and SQIVND (reference sequence). V was cut by 4 bases and J by 0 bases, with 9 bases left in between. The CDR3 is made up of 14 amino acids. The CDR3 protein is CASSNPGLNTEAFF. Written as DNA, the CDR3 is TGTGCCAGTAGTAATCCGGGGTTGAACACTGAAGCTTTCTTT.